The sequence of this TCR beta chain was determined in a study of CD8 T cells in ankylosing spondylitis (dated by TCRdb to between 2016 and 2019). The study in broad terms: To find TCR variants linked to disease, the study profiled T cell receptor beta repertoires in ankylosing spondylitis patients and healthy donors. The full study cohort was made up of under 30 ankylosing spondylitis patients and more than 90 healthy donors. Peripheral blood was sampled, and synovial fluid was additionally collected from ankylosing spondylitis patients.

Worth noting for this clonotype: Its specific antigen is unknown. The input lacks base qualities; no much larger clone sits a single base away.

Overall results and qualifications from the work: Some motif variants were previously reported in synovial fluid and blood of reactive arthritis patients, suggesting common disease-initiation mechanisms. Blood from ankylosing spondylitis patients appeared to be characterized by a TCR beta motif composed of several highly homologous amino acid variants. The disease-linked clones were reported as significantly enriched in matched synovial fluid samples from ankylosing spondylitis patients. A CD8+ phenotype was shown by the disease-linked clones, which were found at relatively low frequencies in peripheral blood.

From the germline V gene, CDR1 is MDHEN and CDR2 is SYDVKM. V is trimmed back by 4 bases and J by 2 bases, and the junction contains 10 bases that no gene match accounts for. The CDR3 runs 18 residues from the cysteine to the phenylalanine. Only the CDR3 part of the read is kept: 54 bases, read in frame from the first base. This sample was sequenced with an Illumina HiSeq 2500. TCR beta libraries were prepared by quantitative 5'-RACE with molecular barcodes. Under the source paper's analysis protocol: A new computational method based on a probabilistic model of VDJ rearrangement was used to identify disease-linked TCR variants. TCRdb reworked the public reads: Q25 trimming with fastp, MiXCR clone assembly, productive beta chains retained. For every CDR3 protein sequence, its rows merge into one entry that carries the most common genes and DNA. TCRdb's processing, not the authors' own work, is the source of the V and J calls. This sample lists about 360,000 distinct CDR3 sequences; 20% were detected once. The biggest ten clones account for 13% of the sample.

Sequencing was done on a sample of blood, either unsorted or a sorted T cell fraction (not recorded which). The chain is assembled from TRBV28 and TRBJ2-3, and 12 bases in between align with TRBD2. This receptor was taken from a male donor with ankylosing spondylitis or in good health (not recorded which). The nucleotide sequence reads as follows: TGTGCCAGCAGTTCCTCAAACACTAGCGGGGGGCACACAGATACGCAGTATTTT. Its protein reads: CASSSSNTSGGHTDTQYF. Supplemented by the reference TRBV28 and TRBJ2-3 proteins around the CDR3, the complete variable domain is DVKVTQSSRYLVKRTGEKVFLECVQDMDHENMFWYRQDPGLGLRLIYFSYDVKMKEKGDIPEGYSVSREKKERFSLILESASTNQTSMYLCASSSSNTSGGHTDTQYFGPGTRLTVL.